These 10 T cell receptor beta chains originate from one sample sequenced in a study of T cells expressing NK-cell markers. From the 5' RACE reads, TCRdb lists one entry per CDR3 protein and no DNA. This table lists about 400,000 distinct CDR3 sequences. Sequencing was performed on blood T cells: a sorted CD56 or NKG2C T cell subset, CD4+ or CD8+ T cells, or bulk PBMC T cells (not recorded which). Source of these receptors: a woman aged 45-59 years in good health.

V is TRBV18 and J is TRBJ2-7; TCRdb lists TRBD1, though no DNA is available to test this call. The CDR3 has 16 amino acids. The germline CDR1 and CDR2 sequences are KGHSH and LQKENI. The CDR3 loop is CASSTGNGLGGYEQYF.

The rearrangement links TRBV12-3 or TRBV12-4 to TRBJ1-3. The CDR3 extends over 13 amino acids. The CDR3 spells CASSLFVGNTIYF.

V usage is TRBV24-1 and J usage is TRBJ2-3; the TCRdb call, TRBD1, lacks DNA for checking. Germline V gene lookup returns CDR1 KGHDR and CDR2 SFDVKD. This CDR3 comprises 11 residues. CDR3 sequence: CATRLGGFWYF.

This rearrangement joins TRBV10-3 to TRBJ2-5; no DNA is available, so the TRBD2 call from TCRdb remains unchecked. CDR1 ENHRY and CDR2 SYGVKD come from the germline V gene. The CDR3 sequence is 14 residues long. The CDR3 loop reads CAISEGLPQETQYF.

The chain combines TRBV5-1 with TRBJ2-2. Germline V gene data show CDR1 as SGHRS and CDR2 as YFSETQ. The CDR3 contains 16 residues. The CDR3 sequence: CASSAPDKTNTGELFF.

This rearrangement joins TRBV9 to TRBJ2-7; TCRdb proposes TRBD2, but this gene call is untestable without DNA. Germline CDR1 SGDLS, CDR2 YYNGEE. The CDR3 is 14 residues long. CDR3 sequence reads: CASSQASGIYEQYF.

CDR3 sequence reads: CASSLLTQGELFF. The chain employs TRBV7-2 and TRBJ2-2; without DNA, the TCRdb call of TRBD1 cannot be checked. The CDR3 contains 13 residues. Per the germline V gene, CDR1 is SGHTA and CDR2 is FQGNSA.

The chain uses TRBV5-5 and TRBJ2-1; as DNA is missing, the TRBD2 call by TCRdb cannot be tested. There are 20 residues in the CDR3. Looked up from germline, CDR1 is SGHKS and CDR2 is YYEKEE (reference sequence). CDR3 protein: CASSLEPGLAGILTYNEQFF.

The chain employs TRBV10-3 and TRBJ2-5; as DNA is missing, the TRBD2 call by TCRdb cannot be tested. The V gene's germline CDR1 is ENHRY and CDR2 SYGVKD. This CDR3 comprises 16 residues. Here the CDR3 reads CAISELAGTGGETQYF.

This sequence joins TRBV12-3 or TRBV12-4 and TRBJ2-4; TCRdb calls TRBD1, which cannot be checked without DNA. The CDR3 spans 13 residues. The CDR3 sequence is CASSSNLVSPRYF.